Each of the 24 T cell receptor beta chains below was sequenced from the same sample in a study of blood T cell repertoires in COVID-19. Sequencing used immunoSEQ multiplex PCR; TCRdb keeps in-frame clones, though not all of them. The repertoire has around 42,000 clones, 75% to 90% of them found once; the top ten carry approximately 10%. The sequenced sample consisted of peripheral blood. These TCRs come from a man younger than 45 with active or convalescent COVID-19.

The chain carries TRBV6-2 or TRBV6-3 and TRBJ2-1, with D tentatively TRBD2 (6 bases). The CDR3 has 14 amino acids. Germline CDR1 is MNHEY and CDR2 is SVGEGT. The germline V and J ends were trimmed by 4 bases and 2 bases, with 9 bases remaining between them. The chain's CDR3 is CASSFGGTYNEQFF. CDR3 DNA sequence: TGTGCCAGCAGTTTTGGGGGGACCTACAATGAGCAGTTCTTC.

The chain employs TRBV29-1 and TRBJ2-6; D perhaps matches TRBD1 (5 bases). With 7 bases removed from V and 2 bases from J, the gap between germline ends came to 9 bases. The CDR3 is 13 residues long. The V gene's germline CDR1 is SQVTM and CDR2 ANQGSEA. CDR3 protein: CSAQGTGANVLTF. CDR3 DNA: TGCAGCGCCCAGGGTACTGGGGCCAACGTCCTGACTTTC.

The chain uses TRBV5-1 and TRBJ2-6; no clear D. Per the germline V gene, CDR1 is SGHRS and CDR2 is YFSETQ. The CDR3 runs to 15 residues. Trimming cost V 4 bases and J 0 bases, with 8 bases left between them. The CDR3 DNA is TGCGCCAGCAGCCCATACAACTCTGGGGCCAACGTCCTGACTTTC. Translation gives CASSPYNSGANVLTF.

This chain connects TRBV19 to TRBJ2-5, with 10 bases that match TRBD2. The CDR3 runs to 17 residues. Per the germline V gene, CDR1 is LNHDA and CDR2 is SQIVND (reference sequence). V was clipped by 5 bases and J by 2 bases; unmatched bases: 11. CDR3 nucleotides: TGTGCCAGTAGTGTGGCTAGCGGGAGAGTAAGGCAAGAGACCCAGTACTTC. It codes for CASSVASGRVRQETQYF.

The gene calls are TRBV19 and TRBJ1-6, with 8 bases identical to TRBD1. CDR1 and CDR2 (germline): LNHDA, SQIVND (reference sequence). The CDR3 contains 15 residues. V dropped 5 bases and J dropped 5; count of bases not matched to a gene: 5. In nucleotides, the CDR3 is TGTGCCAGTAGTTGGGGACAGGCAAATAATTCACCCCTCCACTTT. It is translated as CASSWGQANNSPLHF.

This clone was observed a single time. The chain is built from TRBV10-3 and TRBJ1-4, with 8 bases aligning to TRBD1. V lost 6 bases to trimming and J lost 2 bases; unmatched junction nucleotides: 5. The CDR3 contains 15 residues. Germline lookup yields CDR1 ENHRY and CDR2 SYGVKD. CDR3 sequence reads: CAIRKTGGTNEKLFF. CDR3 bases: TGTGCCATCAGGAAAACAGGGGGGACTAATGAAAAACTGTTTTTT.

The chain uses TRBV3-1 (or the pseudogene TRBV3-2) and TRBJ2-5; D is possibly TRBD2 (5 bases). The CDR3 sequence is 16 residues long. Trimming pared 3 bases from V and 4 bases from J, leaving 18 bases between. CDR1 is LGHDT, CDR2 YNNKEL, per germline (reference sequence). Here the CDR3 DNA reads TGTGCCAGCAGCCACCCTAGGACTCTTGACTCAGAGACCCAGTACTTC. Translated: CASSHPRTLDSETQYF.

The rearrangement links TRBV5-1 to TRBJ1-4; D is unclear. V was clipped by 1 base and J by 4 bases, with 11 bases between them. The germline gives CDR1 SGHRS, CDR2 YFSETQ. The CDR3 has 15 residues. CDR3 sequence (DNA): TGCGCCAGCAGCTTGACGCGCGGGGATAATGAAAAACTGTTTTTT. It encodes CASSLTRGDNEKLFF.

This clone appeared once. The rearrangement uses TRBV11-2 and TRBJ1-5; TRBD1 might be the D (6 bases). Germline V gene lookup returns CDR1 SGHAT and CDR2 FQNNGV. The CDR3 spans 16 residues. The germline V and J ends were trimmed by 0 bases and 1 base, with 10 bases remaining between them. CDR3 DNA sequence: TGTGCCAGCAGCTTAGACCACGGACAGAGCAATCAGCCCCAGCATTTT. It encodes CASSLDHGQSNQPQHF.

The rearrangement links TRBV7-9 to TRBJ2-5; 8 positions agree with TRBD2. The CDR3 covers 16 residues. Germline V gene sequence: CDR1 SEHNR, CDR2 FQNEAQ (reference sequence). V was pared by 1 base and J by 1 base, with 5 bases of the junction left unmatched. The CDR3 DNA sequence: TGTGCCAGCAGCTTAGGGTTTAGCGGGACCCAAGAGACCCAGTACTTC. Amino acid sequence: CASSLGFSGTQETQYF. Looking up the rest from reference TRBV7-9 and TRBJ2-5 gives the full variable domain: DTGVSQNPRHKITKRGQNVTFRCDPISEHNRLYWYRQTLGQGPEFLTYFQNEAQLEKSRLLSDRFSAERPKGSFSTLEIQRTEQGDSAMYLCASSLGFSGTQETQYFGPGTRLLVL.

The CDR3 nucleotides read TGTGCCAGCAGCGCCGGGGAGGCTGGGGCCAACGTCCTGACTTTC. It specifies CASSAGEAGANVLTF. The J gene is TRBJ2-6, the V gene TRBV7-6, with a tentative D call TRBD2 (6 bases). Trimming stripped 5 bases from V and 2 bases from J, with 10 bases between. Germline CDR1 and CDR2: SGHVS and FNYEAQ. This CDR3 is built from 15 residues.

The rearrangement joins TRBV24-1 to TRBJ2-1; D may be TRBD1 (6 bases). CDR1 and CDR2 (germline): KGHDR, SFDVKD. The CDR3 extends over 15 amino acids. Trimming pared 3 bases from V and 7 bases from J, leaving 15 bases between. As DNA, the CDR3 is TGTGCCACCAGTGATACTAACAGGGACACAAATGAGCAGTTCTTC. Translating gives CATSDTNRDTNEQFF.

V and J are TRBV21-1 and TRBJ1-2; the D call TRBD1 from the table was never checked on the DNA. TRBV21-1 is described as a pseudogene. This CDR3 is built from 14 residues. In DNA form, the CDR3 reads TGTGCCAGCAGCAACCGGGACAGGACCTATGGCTACACCTTC. As protein: CASSNRDRTYGYTF.

The chain employs TRBV11-2 and TRBJ2-1; 7 bases are shared with TRBD1. The germline V gene encodes CDR1 SGHAT and CDR2 FQNNGV. Trimming took 1 base from V and 1 from J; bases not matched to a gene: 1. This CDR3 contains 15 residues. CDR3 sequence reads: CASSLGTGSYNEQFF. In DNA form, the CDR3 reads TGTGCCAGCAGCTTAGGGACAGGTTCCTACAATGAGCAGTTCTTC. Complete variable domain (other parts from reference TRBV11-2 and TRBJ2-1): EAGVAQSPRYKIIEKRQSVAFWCNPISGHATLYWYQQILGQGPKLLIQFQNNGVVDDSQLPKDRFSAERLKGVDSTLKIQPAKLEDSAVYLCASSLGTGSYNEQFFGPGTRLTVL.

A single count supports this clone. The CDR3 sequence is CASSVGTSGGVLETQYF. The CDR3 DNA reads TGTGCCAGCAGCGTCGGGACTAGCGGGGGGGTTCTAGAGACCCAGTACTTC. The gene calls are TRBV9 and TRBJ2-5, with TRBD2 matching over 16 bases. There are 17 residues in the CDR3. Unmatched junction bases numbered 5, after V lost 2 bases and J lost 4 bases. Germline CDR1 reads SGDLS; CDR2 reads YYNGEE.

The rearrangement uses TRBV18 and TRBJ1-6; D not certain. Trimming removed 5 bases at V and 8 bases at J, with 16 bases between. The CDR3 is made up of 15 amino acids. Germline CDR1 reads KGHSH; CDR2 reads LQKENI. CDR3 DNA: TGTGCCAGCTCAGCTGACGCGAGGAAGGATTCACCCCTCCACTTT. Its translation: CASSADARKDSPLHF.

The genes are TRBV9 and TRBJ1-3; a weak D match, TRBD1 (6 bases). Trimming stripped 0 bases from V and 1 base from J, with 11 bases between. The CDR3 sequence is 16 residues long. Germline V CDR1 and CDR2: SGDLS, YYNGEE. Written as DNA, the CDR3 is TGTGCCAGCAGCGTAGCCCCACAGGGATCTGGAAACACCATATATTTT. This gives the protein CASSVAPQGSGNTIYF. Full variable domain (outside the CDR3, taken from reference TRBV9 and TRBJ1-3): DSGVTQTPKHLITATGQRVTLRCSPRSGDLSVYWYQQSLDQGLQFLIQYYNGEERAKGNILERFSAQQFPDLHSELNLSSLELGDSALYFCASSVAPQGSGNTIYFGEGSWLTVV.

The genes are TRBV10-1 and TRBJ2-2; D uncertain. This CDR3 spans 13 amino acids. Germline-derived CDR1 and CDR2 are WNHNN and SYGVQD (reference sequence). V was cut by 9 bases and J by 1 base, with 9 bases left in between. The CDR3 region has the DNA TGCGCCAGTTCAGAAAAGAACACCGGGGAGCTGTTTTTT. Its translation: CASSEKNTGELFF.

This chain links TRBV27 with TRBJ1-2; D might be TRBD1 (5 bases). The CDR3 consists of 15 residues. Per the germline V gene, CDR1 is MNHEY and CDR2 is SMNVEV (reference sequence). The V end was cut by 4 bases, the J end by 5 bases, with 17 bases between. The CDR3 sequence: CASSSSGTGRYGYTF. DNA for the CDR3: TGTGCCAGCAGTTCAAGCGGGACGGGGAGGTATGGCTACACCTTC.

The gene calls are TRBV2 and TRBJ2-3, with TRBD2 identical over 10 bases. The ends lost 6 bases at V and 11 bases at J; junction bases unmatched: 11. The germline V gene has CDR1 SNHLY and CDR2 FYNNEI. The CDR3 has 14 amino acids. The CDR3 sequence: CASSPVISGGKQYF. The CDR3 DNA follows: TGTGCCAGCAGCCCGGTTATTAGCGGGGGGAAGCAGTATTTT.

The chain couples TRBV19 to TRBJ2-7, with 10 bases identical to TRBD1. Trimming cost V 7 bases and J 6 bases; bases outside gene matches: 6. From germline, CDR1 is LNHDA and CDR2 SQIVND (reference sequence). The CDR3 runs to 13 residues. CDR3 in amino acids: CASKGTGVFEQYF. CDR3 nucleotide sequence: TGTGCCAGTAAAGGGACAGGGGTCTTCGAGCAGTACTTC.

CDR3 amino acids: CASSLTGTEIKYYGYTF. The CDR3, as DNA: TGCGCCAGCAGCCTAACCGGGACAGAGATTAAATACTATGGCTACACCTTC. The chain combines TRBV5-1 with TRBJ1-2; 7 nucleotides align to TRBD1. Unmatched junction bases numbered 15, after V lost 4 bases and J lost 3 bases. CDR1 and CDR2 from the germline V gene are SGHRS and YFSETQ. The CDR3 consists of 17 residues. The full variable domain, in which reference TRBV5-1 and TRBJ1-2 provide the parts outside the CDR3, is KAGVTQTPRYLIKTRGQQVTLSCSPISGHRSVSWYQQTPGQGLQFLFEYFSETQRNKGNFPGRFSGRQFSNSRSEMNVSTLELGDSALYLCASSLTGTEIKYYGYTFGSGTRLTVV.

This rearrangement joins TRBV24-1 to TRBJ2-3, with D perhaps TRBD1 (5 bases). CDR1 and CDR2 (germline): KGHDR, SFDVKD. V gave up 4 bases and J gave up 6 bases, with 7 bases separating them. The CDR3 has 12 residues. In DNA form, the CDR3 reads TGTGCCACCAGTGACAGGGCCGATACGCAGTATTTT. It yields the protein CATSDRADTQYF.

The chain recombines TRBV5-1 with TRBJ2-3; the D gene is possibly TRBD1 (6 bases). The CDR3 sequence is 14 residues long. The V end was cut by 0 bases, the J end by 1 base, with 6 bases between. CDR1 is SGHRS, CDR2 YFSETQ, per germline. The CDR3 bases are TGCGCCAGCAGCTTGGGGACAGGCACAGATACGCAGTATTTT. It is translated as CASSLGTGTDTQYF.